A selection of T cell receptor beta chains follows, all from one sample in a study of CD8+ T cells in alopecia areata. Profiled with immunoSEQ multiplex PCR; TCRdb holds only in-frame clones, not every one. The profile shows over 150,000 clones, around half of them singletons. This specimen was CD8+ T cells sorted from blood, taken at week 24, from a patient treated with tofacitinib. These receptors all stem from a human donor with alopecia areata. Both conserved end residues are part of each CDR3. A D gene is named only where the DNA matches it firmly. Not every row has a clone size; where given, it reads once, few, many or a size class.

NA	TRBV9	few	TRBJ1-2	TGTGCCAGCAGCCTTGGGGGCGCGGGCTATGGCTACACCTTC	CASSLGGAGYGYTF
NA	TRBV11-2	NA	TRBJ2-5	TGTGCCAGCAGCTTATGGGATATCCAAGAGACCCAGTACTTC	CASSLWDIQETQYF
NA	TRBV5-1	NA	TRBJ2-1	TGCGCCAGCACCCTGGGCGGATACAATGAGCAGTTCTTC	CASTLGGYNEQFF
NA	TRBV13	few	TRBJ2-7	TGTGCCAGCAGCCGTAGGGGTCAGGCCGCCTACGAGCAGTACTTC	CASSRRGQAAYEQYF
NA	TRBV25-1	NA	TRBJ1-2	TGTGCCAGCAGTGGAGTCGGCCGGCGTGGCTACACCTTC	CASSGVGRRGYTF
TRBD2	TRBV27	NA	TRBJ2-1	TGTGCCAGCAGTTTCCCCGCTAGCGGGGTAGTAGAGCAGTTCTTC	CASSFPASGVVEQFF
NA	TRBV27	NA	TRBJ2-1	TGTGCCAGCACTATTACAGGGCTCTCCTACAATGAGCAGTTCTTC	CASTITGLSYNEQFF
TRBD1	TRBV19	NA	TRBJ1-1	TGTGCCAGTAGGAGGACAGGGGAGAACACTGAAGCTTTCTTT	CASRRTGENTEAFF
NA	TRBV6-5	NA	TRBJ2-1	TGTGCCAGCAGTGCCCATTTTCGGCAGTTCTTC	CASSAHFRQFF
NA	TRBV14	NA	TRBJ1-1	TGTGCCAGCAGCCCTTACCGTACCACTGAAGCTTTCTTT	CASSPYRTTEAFF
NA	TRBV30	few	TRBJ2-3	TGTGCCTGGAGTGTGGGAAGCACAGATACGCAGTATTTT	CAWSVGSTDTQYF
NA	TRBV6-6	NA	TRBJ1-2	TGTGCCAGCAGTTTACAGGAAGAGAGTGGCTACACCTTC	CASSLQEESGYTF
TRBD2	TRBV7-6	once	TRBJ2-5	TGTGCCAGCAGCCCGACGACTAGCGGGGGGTCCCAAGAGACCCAGTACTTC	CASSPTTSGGSQETQYF
NA	TRBV30	NA	TRBJ2-6	TGTGCCTGGAGTGTATATTCTGGGGCCAACGTCCTGACTTTC	CAWSVYSGANVLTF
TRBD1	TRBV28	NA	TRBJ1-2	TGTGCCAGCAGCTCCGACAGGGACTATGGCTACACCTTC	CASSSDRDYGYTF
NA	TRBV20-1	few	TRBJ2-5	TGCAGTGCCCAAGAGACCCAGTACTTC	CSAQETQYF
TRBD1	TRBV13	NA	TRBJ1-6	TGTGCCAGCAGCTTAACGGGACAGGGGATGAATTCACCCCTCCACTTT	CASSLTGQGMNSPLHF
NA	TRBV30	NA	TRBJ1-6	TGTGCCTGGAGTGATTCAATTTCGGATTCACCCCTCCACTTT	CAWSDSISDSPLHF
TRBD1	TRBV28	many	TRBJ1-6	TGTGCCAGCAGTTTACCTCTGACAGGGGGTGATTCACCCCTCCACTTT	CASSLPLTGGDSPLHF
NA	TRBV13	once	TRBJ2-3	TGTGCCAGCAGCTTAGCCGTCGGGGGTTTCAGCACAGATACGCAGTATTTT	CASSLAVGGFSTDTQYF
TRBD1	TRBV6-5	NA	TRBJ1-1	TGTGCCAGCAGTTACAAGGGACAGGGAGGAGTAGTGTTCTTT	CASSYKGQGGVVFF
TRBD2	TRBV29-1	few	TRBJ2-7	TGCAGCGTTGAATGGGAGGGGGAGCAGTACTTC	CSVEWEGEQYF
NA	TRBV25-1	NA	TRBJ1-2	TGTGCCAGCAGTGAATCCCATGGCTACACCTTC	CASSESHGYTF
TRBD2	TRBV29-1	NA	TRBJ2-7	TGCAGCGTTGTCCTAGCGGGGGGCTACGAGCAGTACTTC	CSVVLAGGYEQYF
NA	TRBV6-5	NA	TRBJ2-7	TGTGCCAGCAGTTACAAAGCTGCCGGGGAGCAGTACTTC	CASSYKAAGEQYF
TRBD1	TRBV7-2	NA	TRBJ1-6	TGTGCCAGCAGCTTCTGGGACAGCTATAATTCACCCCTCCACTTT	CASSFWDSYNSPLHF
TRBD2	TRBV9	NA	TRBJ2-3	TGTGCCAGCAGCTTACTAGCGGGGTCTAACACAGATACGCAGTATTTT	CASSLLAGSNTDTQYF
NA	TRBV29-1	few	TRBJ1-4	TGCAGCGTTGGTTTCGGCAAGGACAATGAAAAACTGTTTTTT	CSVGFGKDNEKLFF
NA	TRBV20-1	once	TRBJ2-7	TGCAGTGCCCGGACGGCCTACGAGCAGTACTTC	CSARTAYEQYF
NA	TRBV30	few	TRBJ2-2	TGTGCCTGGAGGGACATGAACACCGGGGAGCTGTTTTTT	CAWRDMNTGELFF
TRBD1	TRBV19	NA	TRBJ1-5	TGTGCCAGTAGTAGGGGACAGGTCAATCAGCCCCAGCATTTT	CASSRGQVNQPQHF
TRBD2	TRBV10-2	NA	TRBJ2-3	TGCGCCAGCAGGACCCTTAGCGGGGGAACAGATACGCAGTATTTT	CASRTLSGGTDTQYF
TRBD1	TRBV4-3	NA	TRBJ2-2	TGCGCCAGCAGCCCGGACAGGGGTAGCGGGGAGCTGTTTTTT	CASSPDRGSGELFF
NA	TRBV21-1	few	TRBJ2-7	TGTGCCAGCGTGGGAACACCCGACGAGCAGTACTTC	CASVGTPDEQYF
NA	TRBV15	once	TRBJ2-7	TGTGCCACCAGCAGAGGGAGGGAAAAGGGACCGAGATACGAGCAGTACTTC	CATSRGREKGPRYEQYF
NA	TRBV2	NA	TRBJ2-3	TGTGCCAGCAGGGGGGAGAAGGATACGCAGTATTTT	CASRGEKDTQYF
NA	TRBV7-8	few	TRBJ2-3	TGTGCCAGCAGAATGACGAGGGTATCCACAGATACGCAGTATTTT	CASRMTRVSTDTQYF
NA	TRBV4-3	NA	TRBJ2-3	TGCGCCAGCAGCCAAGATGTAAAAGATACGCAGTATTTT	CASSQDVKDTQYF
NA	TRBV13	NA	TRBJ2-7	TGTGCCAGCAGCTCCGGTTCAGTGAGGTACGAGCAGTACTTC	CASSSGSVRYEQYF
NA	TRBV30	NA	TRBJ1-5	TGTGCCTGGAGTGTCAGTATGAATCAGCCCCAGCATTTT	CAWSVSMNQPQHF
NA	TRBV11-2	once	TRBJ2-3	TGTGCCAGCAGCTTAGGGCGGCGGGACACAGATACGCAGTATTTT	CASSLGRRDTDTQYF
NA	TRBV9	few	TRBJ2-7	TGTGCCAGCAGCTCAAGCTCCTACGAGCAGTACTTC	CASSSSSYEQYF
NA	TRBV6-1	NA	TRBJ2-7	TGTGCCAGCAGTGATGATCCAGTGGGATACTACGAGCAGTACTTC	CASSDDPVGYYEQYF
NA	TRBV29-1	NA	TRBJ1-2	TGCAGCGCTCGGGGGGACACAAGGATAGATGGCTACACCTTC	CSARGDTRIDGYTF